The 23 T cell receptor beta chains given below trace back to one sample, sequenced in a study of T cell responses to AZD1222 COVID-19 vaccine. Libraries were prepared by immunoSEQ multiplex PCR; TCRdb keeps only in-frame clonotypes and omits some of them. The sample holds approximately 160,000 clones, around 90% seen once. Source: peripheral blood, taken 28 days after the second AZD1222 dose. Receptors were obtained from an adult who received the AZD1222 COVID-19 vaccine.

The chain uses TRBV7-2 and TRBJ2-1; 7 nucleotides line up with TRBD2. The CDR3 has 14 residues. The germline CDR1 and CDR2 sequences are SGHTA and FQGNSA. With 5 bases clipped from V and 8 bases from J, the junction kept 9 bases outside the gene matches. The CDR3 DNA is TGTGCCAGCAGCCGCCAAACTAGCGCCCATGAGCAGTTCTTC. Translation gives CASSRQTSAHEQFF.

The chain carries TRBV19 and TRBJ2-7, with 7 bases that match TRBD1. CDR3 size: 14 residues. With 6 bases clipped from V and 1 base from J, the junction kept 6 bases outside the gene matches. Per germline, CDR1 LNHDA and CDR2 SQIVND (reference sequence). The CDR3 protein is CASRPRDSSYEQYF. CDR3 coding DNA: TGTGCCAGTAGACCTCGGGACAGTTCCTACGAGCAGTACTTC.

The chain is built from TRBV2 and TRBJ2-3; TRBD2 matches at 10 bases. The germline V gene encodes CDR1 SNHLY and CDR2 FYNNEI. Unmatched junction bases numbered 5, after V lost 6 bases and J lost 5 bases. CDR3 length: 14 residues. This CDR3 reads CASRERGGQDTQYF. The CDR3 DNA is TGTGCCAGCAGAGAGCGGGGGGGTCAAGATACGCAGTATTTT.

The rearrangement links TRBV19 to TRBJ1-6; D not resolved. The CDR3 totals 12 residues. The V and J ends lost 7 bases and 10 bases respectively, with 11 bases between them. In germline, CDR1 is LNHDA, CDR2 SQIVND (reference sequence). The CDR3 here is CASNSLGSPLHF. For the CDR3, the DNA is TGTGCCAGTAACTCACTGGGGTCACCCCTCCACTTT. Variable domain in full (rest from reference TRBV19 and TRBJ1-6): DGGITQSPKYLFRKEGQNVTLSCEQNLNHDAMYWYRQDPGQGLRLIYYSQIVNDFQKGDIAEGYSVSREKKESFPLTVTSAQKNPTAFYLCASNSLGSPLHFGNGTRLTVT.

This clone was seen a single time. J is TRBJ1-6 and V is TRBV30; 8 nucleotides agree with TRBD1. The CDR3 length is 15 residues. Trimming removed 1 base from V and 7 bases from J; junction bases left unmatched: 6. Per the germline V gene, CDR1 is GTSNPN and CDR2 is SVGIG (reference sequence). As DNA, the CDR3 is TGTGCCTGGAGTGGCGGGGACAGGAGAAATTCACCCCTCCACTTT. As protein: CAWSGGDRRNSPLHF.

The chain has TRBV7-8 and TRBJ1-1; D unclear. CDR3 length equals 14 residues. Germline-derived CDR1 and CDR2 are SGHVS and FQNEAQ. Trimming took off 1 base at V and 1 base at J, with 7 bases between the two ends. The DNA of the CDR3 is TGTGCCAGCAGCTTAGTGCGGAGGAACACTGAAGCTTTCTTT. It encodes CASSLVRRNTEAFF.

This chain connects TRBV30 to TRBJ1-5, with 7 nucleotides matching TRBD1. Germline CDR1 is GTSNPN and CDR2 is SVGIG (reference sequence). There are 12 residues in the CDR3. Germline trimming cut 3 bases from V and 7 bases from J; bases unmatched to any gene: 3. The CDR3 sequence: CAWRTGRQPQHF. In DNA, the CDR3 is TGTGCCTGGAGGACAGGGAGGCAGCCCCAGCATTTT.

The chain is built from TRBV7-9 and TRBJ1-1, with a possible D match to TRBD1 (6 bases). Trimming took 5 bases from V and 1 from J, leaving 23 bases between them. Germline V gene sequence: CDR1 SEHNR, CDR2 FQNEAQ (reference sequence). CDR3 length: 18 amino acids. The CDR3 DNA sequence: TGTGCCAGCAGCCCCCGAAACAGGGTGGGTTCTGGGAACACTGAAGCTTTCTTT. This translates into CASSPRNRVGSGNTEAFF.

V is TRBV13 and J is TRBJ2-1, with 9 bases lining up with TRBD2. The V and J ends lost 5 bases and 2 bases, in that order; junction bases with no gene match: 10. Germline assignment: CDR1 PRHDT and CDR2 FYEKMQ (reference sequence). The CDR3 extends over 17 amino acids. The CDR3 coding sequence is TGTGCCAGCAGCCCCAAGTTGGGCGGGGGGGCCTACAATGAGCAGTTCTTC. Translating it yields CASSPKLGGGAYNEQFF.

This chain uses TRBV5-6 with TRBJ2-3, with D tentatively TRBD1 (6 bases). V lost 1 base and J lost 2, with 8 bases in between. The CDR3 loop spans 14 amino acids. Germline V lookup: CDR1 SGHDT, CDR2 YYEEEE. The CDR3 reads CASSLRGSTDTQYF. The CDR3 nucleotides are TGTGCCAGCAGCTTGAGGGGGTCCACAGATACGCAGTATTTT.

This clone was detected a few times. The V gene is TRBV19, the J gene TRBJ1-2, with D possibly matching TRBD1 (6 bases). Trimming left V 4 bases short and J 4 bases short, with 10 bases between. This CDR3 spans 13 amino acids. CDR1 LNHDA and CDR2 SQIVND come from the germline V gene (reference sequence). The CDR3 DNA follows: TGTGCCAGTAGTAGGGGCAGGGGCTATGGCTACACCTTC. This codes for CASSRGRGYGYTF.

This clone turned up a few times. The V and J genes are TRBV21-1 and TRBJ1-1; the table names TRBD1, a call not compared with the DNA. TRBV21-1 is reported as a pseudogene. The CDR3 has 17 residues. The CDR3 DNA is TGTGCCAGCAGCAACAGCTTCTCCCGGGACAGAAACACTGAAGCTTTCTTT. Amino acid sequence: CASSNSFSRDRNTEAFF.

The CDR3 region has the DNA TGTGCCACCACCTGGACAGGGGGCTTCACTGAAGCTTTCTTT. It translates to CATTWTGGFTEAFF. The chain employs TRBV15 and TRBJ1-1; 11 bases are a match to TRBD1. CDR1 and CDR2 (germline): LNHNV, YYDKDF (reference sequence). CDR3 length equals 14 residues. V was clipped by 7 bases and J by 4 bases; unmatched bases: 5.

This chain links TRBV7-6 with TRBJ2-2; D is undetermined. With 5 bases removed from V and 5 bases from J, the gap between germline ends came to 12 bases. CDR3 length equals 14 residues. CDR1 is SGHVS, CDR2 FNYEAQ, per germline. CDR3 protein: CASSRSTRTGELFF. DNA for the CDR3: TGTGCCAGCAGCCGATCCACCCGGACCGGGGAGCTGTTTTTT.

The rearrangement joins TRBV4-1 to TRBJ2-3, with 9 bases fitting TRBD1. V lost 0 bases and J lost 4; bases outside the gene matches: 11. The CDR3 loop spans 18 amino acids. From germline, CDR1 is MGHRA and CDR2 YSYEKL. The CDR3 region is CASSQEDRGFEAADTQYF. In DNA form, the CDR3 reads TGCGCCAGCAGCCAAGAAGACAGGGGGTTTGAGGCAGCAGATACGCAGTATTTT.

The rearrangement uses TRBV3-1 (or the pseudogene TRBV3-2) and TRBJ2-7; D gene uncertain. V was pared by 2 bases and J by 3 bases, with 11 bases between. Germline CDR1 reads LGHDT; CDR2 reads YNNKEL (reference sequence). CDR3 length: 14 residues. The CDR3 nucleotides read TGTGCCAGCAGCCAATCTGTGAACAGCTACGAGCAGTACTTC. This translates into CASSQSVNSYEQYF.

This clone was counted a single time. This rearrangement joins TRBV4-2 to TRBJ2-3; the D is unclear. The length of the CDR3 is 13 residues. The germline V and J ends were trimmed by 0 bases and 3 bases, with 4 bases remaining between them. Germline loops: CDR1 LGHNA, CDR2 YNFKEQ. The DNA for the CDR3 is TGTGCCAGCAGCCAAGAGAAAACAGATACGCAGTATTTT. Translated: CASSQEKTDTQYF.

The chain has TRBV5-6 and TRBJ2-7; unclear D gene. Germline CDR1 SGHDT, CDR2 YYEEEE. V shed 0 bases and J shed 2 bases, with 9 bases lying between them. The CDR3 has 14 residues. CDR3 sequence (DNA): TGTGCCAGCAGCTTGGTTCAGACCCCCTACGAGCAGTACTTC. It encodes CASSLVQTPYEQYF.

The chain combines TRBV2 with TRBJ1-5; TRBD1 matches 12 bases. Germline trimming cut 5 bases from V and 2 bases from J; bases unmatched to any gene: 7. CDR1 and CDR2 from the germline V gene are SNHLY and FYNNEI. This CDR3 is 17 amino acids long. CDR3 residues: CASSSGTGGFGNQPQHF. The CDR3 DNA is TGTGCCAGCAGTTCCGGGACAGGGGGCTTTGGCAATCAGCCCCAGCATTTT. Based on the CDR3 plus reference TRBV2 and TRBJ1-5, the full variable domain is EPEVTQTPSHQVTQMGQEVILRCVPISNHLYFYWYRQILGQKVEFLVSFYNNEISEKSEIFDDQFSVERPDGSNFTLKIRSTKLEDSAMYFCASSSGTGGFGNQPQHFGDGTRLSIL.

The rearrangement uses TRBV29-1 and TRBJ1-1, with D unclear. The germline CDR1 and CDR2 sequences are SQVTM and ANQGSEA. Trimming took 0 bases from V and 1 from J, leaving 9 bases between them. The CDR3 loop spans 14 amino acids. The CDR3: CSVEDLAANTEAFF. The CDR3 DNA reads TGCAGCGTTGAAGATCTTGCAGCGAACACTGAAGCTTTCTTT.

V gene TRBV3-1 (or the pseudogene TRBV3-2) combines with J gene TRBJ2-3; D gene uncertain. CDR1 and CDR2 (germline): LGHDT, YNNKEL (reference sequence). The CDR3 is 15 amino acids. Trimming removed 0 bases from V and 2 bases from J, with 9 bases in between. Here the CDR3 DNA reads TGTGCCAGCAGCCAAGATTTCGCCGTCACAGATACGCAGTATTTT. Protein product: CASSQDFAVTDTQYF.

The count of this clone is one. DNA for the CDR3: TGTGCCAGCAGTTACTTTCCGGCCAGTTCTGGAAACACCATATATTTT. Translated, it gives CASSYFPASSGNTIYF. V usage is TRBV6-6 and J usage is TRBJ1-3; no definite D call. CDR1 is MNHNY, CDR2 SVGAGI, per germline (reference sequence). Trimming took 1 base from V and 1 from J, leaving 11 bases between them. The CDR3 is 16 residues long.

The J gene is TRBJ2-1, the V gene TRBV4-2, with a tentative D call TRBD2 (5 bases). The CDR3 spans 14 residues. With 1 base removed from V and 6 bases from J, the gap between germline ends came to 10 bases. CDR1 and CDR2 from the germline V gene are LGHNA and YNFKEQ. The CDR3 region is CASSQGLEGNEQFF. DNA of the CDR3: TGTGCCAGCAGCCAAGGGCTAGAGGGCAATGAGCAGTTCTTC.